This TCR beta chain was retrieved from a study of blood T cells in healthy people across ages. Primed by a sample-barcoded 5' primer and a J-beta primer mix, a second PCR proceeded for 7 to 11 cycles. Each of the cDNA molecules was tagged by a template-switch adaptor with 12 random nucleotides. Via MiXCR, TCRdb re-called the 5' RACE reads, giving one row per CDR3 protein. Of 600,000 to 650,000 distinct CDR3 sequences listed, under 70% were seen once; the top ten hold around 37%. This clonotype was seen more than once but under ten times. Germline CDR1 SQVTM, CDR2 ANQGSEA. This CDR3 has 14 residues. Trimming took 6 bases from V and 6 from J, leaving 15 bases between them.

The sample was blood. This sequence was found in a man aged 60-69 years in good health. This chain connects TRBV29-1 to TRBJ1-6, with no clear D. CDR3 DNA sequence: TGCAGCGTCAGGACTGCTCAACTTAATTCACCCCTCCACTTT. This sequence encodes CSVRTAQLNSPLHF.